The 5 T cell receptor beta chains presented below share a single source sample, sequenced in a study of T-cell reconstitution after alpha-beta-depleted transplantation in children. Preparation of the TCRbeta library involved a method that used unique molecular identifiers. TCRdb itself ran the PCR reads through MiXCR, one entry per CDR3 protein. The repertoire holds hundreds of thousands of distinct CDR3 sequences, with around 16% as singletons. The material sequenced was PBMCs, mostly from graft donor cells, taken 360 days after TCRalphabeta/CD19-depleted stem cell transplant. These receptors all stem from a boy under two years old who had a stem cell transplant for Wiskott-Aldrich syndrome, so the T cells may come from the graft donor.

In DNA, the CDR3 is TGTGCCAGCAGCTTGGAGGGGGGGGCAGGTTACGAGCAGTACTTC. Translation gives CASSLEGGAGYEQYF. J is TRBJ2-7 and V is TRBV7-2, with a tentative D call TRBD2 (7 bases). In germline, CDR1 is SGHTA, CDR2 FQGNSA. Trimming removed 3 bases at V and 4 bases at J, with 16 bases between. CDR3 length: 15 amino acids. The full variable domain, completed using reference TRBV7-2 and TRBJ2-7, is GAGVSQSPSNKVTEKGKDVELRCDPISGHTALYWYRQSLGQGLEFLIYFQGNSAPDKSGLPSDRFSAERTGGSVSTLTIQRTQQEDSAVYLCASSLEGGAGYEQYFGPGTRLTVT.

The chain combines TRBV7-2 with TRBJ2-3; D remains ambiguous. This CDR3 contains 14 residues. Between the trimmed V and J ends, which lost 2 bases and 6 bases, there was a span of 12 bases. Germline loops: CDR1 SGHTA, CDR2 FQGNSA. CDR3 residues: CASSLFPVEDTQYF. For the CDR3, the DNA is TGTGCCAGCAGCTTATTCCCAGTGGAGGATACGCAGTATTTT. The variable domain in full, with the rest retrieved from reference TRBV7-2 and TRBJ2-3, is GAGVSQSPSNKVTEKGKDVELRCDPISGHTALYWYRQSLGQGLEFLIYFQGNSAPDKSGLPSDRFSAERTGGSVSTLTIQRTQQEDSAVYLCASSLFPVEDTQYFGPGTRLTVL.

This clonotype was picked up many times. V and J are TRBV7-2 and TRBJ2-4; TRBD2 matches 9 bases. J lost 2 bases, V lost 2 bases, and 7 bases had no gene match. The CDR3 contains 17 residues. Germline V gives CDR1 SGHTA, CDR2 FQGNSA. CDR3 DNA sequence: TGTGCCAGCAGCTTAAGTTTGAGCGGGAGGCCCAAAAACATTCAGTACTTC. This sequence encodes CASSLSLSGRPKNIQYF.

This chain connects TRBV6-6 to TRBJ1-1, with D possibly TRBD1 on 5 matching bases. The CDR3 loop spans 14 amino acids. V was pared by 2 bases and J by 5 bases, with 12 bases between. Germline assignment: CDR1 MNHNY and CDR2 SVGAGI (reference sequence). The CDR3 spells CASSYPGTPTEAFF. The CDR3 coding sequence is TGTGCCAGCAGTTACCCAGGGACCCCTACTGAAGCTTTCTTT.

The chain has TRBV7-9 and TRBJ1-2; D unclear. Trimming stripped 3 bases from V and 2 bases from J, with 13 bases between. The CDR3 contains 15 residues. The V gene's germline CDR1 is SEHNR and CDR2 FQNEAQ (reference sequence). The CDR3 DNA is TGTGCCAGCAGCTTTCTTAGGATGGGGAACTATGGCTACACCTTC. The encoded protein is CASSFLRMGNYGYTF.